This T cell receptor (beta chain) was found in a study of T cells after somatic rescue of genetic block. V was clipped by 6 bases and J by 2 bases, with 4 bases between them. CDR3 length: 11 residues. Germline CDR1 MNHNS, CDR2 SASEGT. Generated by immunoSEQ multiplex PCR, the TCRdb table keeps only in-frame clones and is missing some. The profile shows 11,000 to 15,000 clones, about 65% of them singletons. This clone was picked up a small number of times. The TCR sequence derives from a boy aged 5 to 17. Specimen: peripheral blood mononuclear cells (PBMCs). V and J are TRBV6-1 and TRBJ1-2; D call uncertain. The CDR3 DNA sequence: TGTGCCAGCAGCCACAACTATGGCTACACCTTC. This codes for CASSHNYGYTF.